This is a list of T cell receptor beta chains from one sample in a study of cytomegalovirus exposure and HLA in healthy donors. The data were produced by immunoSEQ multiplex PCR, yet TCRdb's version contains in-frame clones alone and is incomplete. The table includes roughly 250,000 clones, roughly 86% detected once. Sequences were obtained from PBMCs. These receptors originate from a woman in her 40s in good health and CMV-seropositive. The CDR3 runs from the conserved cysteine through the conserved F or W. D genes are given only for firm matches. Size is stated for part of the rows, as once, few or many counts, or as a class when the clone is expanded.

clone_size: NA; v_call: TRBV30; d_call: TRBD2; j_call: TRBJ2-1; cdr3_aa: CAWSRLAGGPPNEQFF; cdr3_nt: TGTGCCTGGAGCAGACTAGCGGGAGGCCCCCCTAATGAGCAGTTCTTC
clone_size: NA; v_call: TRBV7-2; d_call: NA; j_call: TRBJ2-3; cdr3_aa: CASSLGLATDTQYF; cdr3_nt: TGTGCCAGCAGCTTAGGCCTAGCCACAGATACGCAGTATTTT
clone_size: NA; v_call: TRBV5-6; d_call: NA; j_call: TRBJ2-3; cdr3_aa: CASSRLSVSENGDTQYF; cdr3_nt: TGTGCCAGCAGCCGCCTGTCGGTTAGCGAAAATGGGGATACGCAGTATTTT
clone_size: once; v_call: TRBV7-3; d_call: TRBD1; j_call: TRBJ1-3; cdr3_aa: CASSLTRGQTIYF; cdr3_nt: TGTGCCAGCAGCTTAACGAGGGGACAGACCATATATTTT
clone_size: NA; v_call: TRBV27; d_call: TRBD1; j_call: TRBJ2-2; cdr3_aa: CASSPRGTALTGELFF; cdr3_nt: TGTGCCAGCAGTCCAAGGGGGACAGCACTCACCGGGGAGCTGTTTTTT
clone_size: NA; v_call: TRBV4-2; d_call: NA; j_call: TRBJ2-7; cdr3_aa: CASSQDRGTYEQYF; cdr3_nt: TGTGCCAGCAGCCAAGATCGGGGAACCTACGAGCAGTACTTC
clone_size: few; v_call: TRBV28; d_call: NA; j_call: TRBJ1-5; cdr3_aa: CASSLGEPQPQHF; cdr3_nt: TGTGCCAGCAGTTTAGGGGAGCCTCAGCCCCAGCATTTT
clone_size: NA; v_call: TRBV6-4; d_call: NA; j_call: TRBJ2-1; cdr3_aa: CASSGGAEQFF; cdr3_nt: TGTGCCAGCAGCGGGGGAGCGGAGCAGTTCTTC
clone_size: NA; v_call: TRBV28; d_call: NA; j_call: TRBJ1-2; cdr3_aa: CASSPLNWGLGYGYTF; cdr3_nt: TGTGCCAGCAGTCCCCTAAATTGGGGGCTAGGCTATGGCTACACCTTC
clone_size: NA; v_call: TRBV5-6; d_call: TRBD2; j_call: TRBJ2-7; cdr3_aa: CASSPLAGGAEQYF; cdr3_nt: TGTGCCAGCAGCCCTTTGGCGGGAGGGGCCGAGCAGTACTTC
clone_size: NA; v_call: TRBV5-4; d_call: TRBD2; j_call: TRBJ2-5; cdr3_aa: CASGGDLRQETQYF; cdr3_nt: TGTGCCAGTGGGGGGGACCTGCGCCAAGAGACCCAGTACTTC
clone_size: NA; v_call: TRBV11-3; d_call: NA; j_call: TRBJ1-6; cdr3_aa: CASSQGAGNNSPLHF; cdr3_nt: TGTGCCAGCAGCCAAGGAGCAGGGAATAATTCACCCCTCCACTTT
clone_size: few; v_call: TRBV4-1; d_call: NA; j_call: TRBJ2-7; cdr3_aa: CASSQEEGSSYEQYF; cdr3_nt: TGCGCCAGCAGCCAAGAGGAGGGGAGCTCCTACGAGCAGTACTTC
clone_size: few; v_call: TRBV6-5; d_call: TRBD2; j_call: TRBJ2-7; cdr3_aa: CASSYNSDLAGQYF; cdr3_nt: TGTGCCAGCAGTTATAACTCAGACCTAGCGGGGCAGTACTTC
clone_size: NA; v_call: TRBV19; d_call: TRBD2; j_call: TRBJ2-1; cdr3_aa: CASSAAGVGYNEQFF; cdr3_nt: TGTGCCAGTAGTGCAGCGGGAGTCGGCTACAATGAGCAGTTCTTC
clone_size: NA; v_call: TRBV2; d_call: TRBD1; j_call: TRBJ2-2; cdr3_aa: CASSVMVQGTGRAGELFF; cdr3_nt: TGTGCCAGCAGTGTTATGGTGCAGGGGACAGGGAGGGCCGGGGAGCTGTTTTTT
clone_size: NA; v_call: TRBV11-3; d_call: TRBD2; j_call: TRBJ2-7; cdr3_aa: CASGRTSLYEQYF; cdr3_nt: TGTGCCAGCGGAAGGACTAGTCTCTACGAGCAGTACTTC
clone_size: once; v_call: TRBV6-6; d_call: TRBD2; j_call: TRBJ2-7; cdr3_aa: CASSYNSGRDGGQYF; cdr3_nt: TGTGCCAGCAGTTACAATAGCGGGAGGGACGGGGGGCAGTACTTC
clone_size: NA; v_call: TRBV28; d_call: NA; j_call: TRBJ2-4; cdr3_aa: CASRGDLAKNIQYF; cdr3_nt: TGTGCCAGCAGGGGAGATCTAGCCAAAAACATTCAGTACTTC
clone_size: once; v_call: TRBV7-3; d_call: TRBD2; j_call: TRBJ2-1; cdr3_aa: CASSQSGLAGMEQFF; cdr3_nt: TGTGCCAGCAGCCAATCGGGGCTAGCGGGAATGGAGCAGTTCTTC
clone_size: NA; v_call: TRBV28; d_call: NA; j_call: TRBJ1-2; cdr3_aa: CASSPPGSRYYGYTF; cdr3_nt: TGTGCCAGCAGCCCACCGGGGAGTAGATACTATGGCTACACCTTC